The source of this T cell receptor beta chain is a study of identical twins. Broader study findings: The presence of invariant MAIT and iNKT cells could partly confound analyses of zero-insertion sequences. Within cord blood, abundant beta clonotypes carried fewer insertions, but memory repertoires showed no such trend.

TCRdb reprocessed the 5' RACE reads via MiXCR and lists one record per CDR3 protein. The table has hundreds of thousands of distinct CDR3 sequences, 18% seen once; the top ten hold under 15%. Comment on this clonotype: Antigen unknown.

Germline CDR1 is DFQATT and CDR2 is SNEGSKA (reference sequence). The CDR3 extends over 13 amino acids. V dropped 0 bases and J dropped 5 bases, with 10 bases sitting between them. The same sample was also used in a study of T cells expressing NK-cell markers.

The chain combines TRBV20-1 with TRBJ1-1; weak D call: TRBD1 (6 bases). Sequencing was done on a sample of PBMCs. The sequence derives from a woman younger than 35 in good health. The CDR3 reads CSAREGGQTEAFF. For the CDR3, the DNA is TGCAGTGCTAGAGAAGGGGGGCAAACTGAAGCTTTCTTT.